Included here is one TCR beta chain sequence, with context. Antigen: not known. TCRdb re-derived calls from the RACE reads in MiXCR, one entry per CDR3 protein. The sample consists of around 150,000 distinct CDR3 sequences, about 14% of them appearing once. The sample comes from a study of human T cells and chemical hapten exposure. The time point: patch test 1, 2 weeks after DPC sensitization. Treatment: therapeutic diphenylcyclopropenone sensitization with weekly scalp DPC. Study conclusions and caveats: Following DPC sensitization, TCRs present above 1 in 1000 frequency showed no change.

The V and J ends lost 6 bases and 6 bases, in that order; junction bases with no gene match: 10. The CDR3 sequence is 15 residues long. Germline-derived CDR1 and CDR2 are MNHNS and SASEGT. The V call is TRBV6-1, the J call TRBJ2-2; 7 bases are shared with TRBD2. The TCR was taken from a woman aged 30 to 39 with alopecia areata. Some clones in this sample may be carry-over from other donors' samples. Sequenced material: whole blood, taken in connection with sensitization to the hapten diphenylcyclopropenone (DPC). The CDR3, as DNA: TGTGCCAGCAGGGGGAGGGCTATCTTGGCCGGGGAGCTGTTTTTT. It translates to CASRGRAILAGELFF.